These 25 T cell receptor beta chains came from one sample sequenced in a study of shared clonotypes between healthy human individuals. Only in-frame clones appear in the TCRdb table, and some are missing; sequencing was by immunoSEQ multiplex PCR. The repertoire holds about 2.3 million clones, with 85% to 95% as singletons. The source material was naive CD4+ T cells from PBMCs. Documented subset: CD45RA+ positively selected. The receptors were gathered from a man aged 18 to 30 in good health. Some clones in this sample may be carry-over from other donors' samples.

The genes are TRBV4-2 and TRBJ2-1, with 8 bases matching TRBD2. Germline V CDR1 and CDR2: LGHNA, YNFKEQ. CDR3 length: 17 residues. Unmatched junction bases numbered 11, after V lost 5 bases and J lost 2 bases. This CDR3 is CASSSKGSGVAYNEQFF. The CDR3 nucleotides read TGTGCCAGCAGCTCTAAGGGTAGCGGGGTAGCCTACAATGAGCAGTTCTTC.

The chain recombines TRBV6-6 with TRBJ2-3; 9 bases align to TRBD1. Germline-derived CDR1 and CDR2 are MNHNY and SVGAGI (reference sequence). This CDR3 contains 14 residues. The V and J ends lost 6 bases and 5 bases, in that order; junction bases with no gene match: 6. CDR3 in amino acids: CASSDRGGEDTQYF. CDR3 DNA: TGTGCCAGCAGCGACAGGGGGGGTGAAGATACGCAGTATTTT.

The V call is TRBV12-5, the J call TRBJ2-5, with D unresolved. Germline lookup yields CDR1 LGHNT and CDR2 FRNRAP. Trimming pared 10 bases from V and 3 bases from J, leaving 21 bases between. The CDR3 contains 15 residues. CDR3 amino acids: CATDRRRTGEETQYF. CDR3 nucleotides: TGTGCTACAGACCGGCGACGCACTGGGGAAGAGACCCAGTACTTC. The full variable domain, with the rest looked up from reference TRBV12-5 and TRBJ2-5, is DARVTQTPRHKVTEMGQEVTMRCQPILGHNTVFWYRQTMMQGLELLAYFRNRAPLDDSGMPKDRFSAEMPDATLATLKIQPSEPRDSAVYFCATDRRRTGEETQYFGPGTRLLVL.

This chain joins TRBV12-5 and TRBJ2-1, with TRBD1 as a possible D gene (6 bases). Trimming shortened V by 3 bases and J by 10 bases, and 13 bases separated the two germline ends. The CDR3 loop spans 13 amino acids. CDR1 is LGHNT and CDR2 is FRNRAP in the germline V gene. Here the CDR3 DNA reads TGTGCTAGTGGTTTCAGGGGCTCGGGGGAGCAGTTCTTC. Translation gives CASGFRGSGEQFF. Full variable domain (outside the CDR3, taken from reference TRBV12-5 and TRBJ2-1): DARVTQTPRHKVTEMGQEVTMRCQPILGHNTVFWYRQTMMQGLELLAYFRNRAPLDDSGMPKDRFSAEMPDATLATLKIQPSEPRDSAVYFCASGFRGSGEQFFGPGTRLTVL.

Remarks on this clone: Other nucleotide sequences from this sample produce the same CDR3. The rearrangement uses TRBV18 and TRBJ1-2, with D possibly being TRBD1 (6 bases). Trimming pared 2 bases from V and 3 bases from J, leaving 13 bases between. The CDR3 runs 15 residues. Per germline, CDR1 KGHSH and CDR2 LQKENI. The CDR3 spells CASSPGQGRDYGYTF. The CDR3 DNA follows: TGTGCCAGCTCACCAGGCCAGGGGAGGGACTATGGCTACACCTTC. Together with reference TRBV18 and TRBJ1-2, the CDR3 gives the full variable domain: NAGVMQNPRHLVRRRGQEARLRCSPMKGHSHVYWYRQLPEEGLKFMVYLQKENIIDESGMPKERFSAEFPKEGPSILRIQQVVRGDSAAYFCASSPGQGRDYGYTFGSGTRLTVV.

The V call is TRBV7-3, the J call TRBJ2-1; TRBD2 matches at 10 bases. CDR1 is SGHTA, CDR2 FQGTGA, per germline. The CDR3 covers 14 residues. With V trimmed by 4 bases and J by 6 bases, 3 bases remained unmatched. The CDR3 nucleotides read TGTGCCAGCAGCTCAAGCGGGAGGGCCAATGAGCAGTTCTTC. It codes for CASSSSGRANEQFF.

The V gene is TRBV29-1, the J gene TRBJ2-1; D not certain. Germline V gene data show CDR1 as SQVTM and CDR2 as ANQGSEA. Trimming cost V 6 bases and J 10 bases, with 28 bases left between them. CDR3 size: 16 residues. The CDR3, as DNA: TGCAGCGTCCAGTTCCAATCATTGACCCGGTCGTGGGAGCAGTTCTTC. Translated: CSVQFQSLTRSWEQFF.

The chain employs TRBV2 and TRBJ2-3; 9 nucleotides agree with TRBD1. CDR3 length: 14 residues. Per germline, CDR1 SNHLY and CDR2 FYNNEI. V lost 8 bases and J lost 0; bases outside the gene matches: 3. The CDR3 loop reads CASGQGTSTDTQYF. The DNA of the CDR3 is TGTGCCAGCGGACAGGGGACAAGCACAGATACGCAGTATTTT.

On this clone: The sample holds other DNA sequences that translate to the same CDR3. This sequence joins TRBV18 and TRBJ2-2; D gene uncertain. V lost 1 base and J 2 bases, leaving 8 bases between the germline ends. The CDR3 is made up of 15 amino acids. The germline V gene encodes CDR1 KGHSH and CDR2 LQKENI. In DNA, the CDR3 is TGTGCCAGCTCACCACGTCGGGCAAACACCGGGGAGCTGTTTTTT. As protein: CASSPRRANTGELFF.

On this clone itself: Distinct nucleotide sequences in the sample also encode this CDR3. The gene calls are TRBV15 and TRBJ2-5; 8 bases are a match to TRBD1. The CDR3 consists of 14 residues. Looked up from germline, CDR1 is LNHNV and CDR2 is YYDKDF (reference sequence). Trimming at V came to 3 bases and at J to 4 bases, leaving 4 bases not matched to a gene. CDR3 in amino acids: CATSRDRAGETQYF. Here the CDR3 DNA reads TGTGCCACCAGCAGGGACAGGGCGGGAGAGACCCAGTACTTC.

J is TRBJ1-2 and V is TRBV29-1; 7 bases line up with TRBD1. Germline V gene lookup returns CDR1 SQVTM and CDR2 ANQGSEA. J was trimmed by 7 bases and V by 7 bases; bases with no gene match: 9. This CDR3 is built from 12 residues. CDR3 DNA: TGCAGCGCCTACCGACAGGGCAGTGGCTACACCTTC. This translates into CSAYRQGSGYTF.

This chain uses TRBV19 with TRBJ1-3; D gene unclear. Per germline, CDR1 LNHDA and CDR2 SQIVND (reference sequence). Trimming took 3 bases from V and 4 from J, leaving 10 bases between them. The CDR3 contains 14 residues. The CDR3 nucleotides read TGTGCCAGTAGTATTCTGGCAAAGGGAAACACCATATATTTT. Translated, it gives CASSILAKGNTIYF.

V usage is TRBV7-9 and J usage is TRBJ2-2; tentative D call: TRBD2 (6 bases). Trimming cost V 8 bases and J 3 bases, with 10 bases left between them. The germline gives CDR1 SEHNR, CDR2 FQNEAQ (reference sequence). This CDR3 region has 13 residues. CDR3 residues: CASDGSYTGELFF. The CDR3 region has the DNA TGTGCCAGCGACGGGAGTTACACCGGGGAGCTGTTTTTT.

The chain uses TRBV6-6 and TRBJ2-3, with D hard to call. Trimming took 6 bases from V and 0 from J, leaving 7 bases between them. The CDR3 runs 13 residues. Looked up from germline, CDR1 is MNHNY and CDR2 is SVGAGI (reference sequence). CDR3 nucleotide sequence: TGTGCCAGCAGCCGACGAAGCACAGATACGCAGTATTTT. Translation gives CASSRRSTDTQYF.

This clone was detected a few times. The V and J genes are TRBV30 and TRBJ1-1; a weak D match, TRBD1 (6 bases). The ends were cut back, 3 bases at V and 1 base at J, with 9 bases in the middle. The length of the CDR3 is 13 residues. The germline V gene encodes CDR1 GTSNPN and CDR2 SVGIG (reference sequence). The CDR3 nucleotides are TGTGCCTGGAGCACCAGGGGGAACACTGAAGCTTTCTTT. This codes for CAWSTRGNTEAFF.

This chain joins TRBV9 and TRBJ1-4, with D unresolved. Between the trimmed V and J ends, which lost 3 bases and 5 bases, there was a span of 11 bases. Germline assignment: CDR1 SGDLS and CDR2 YYNGEE. The CDR3 is 14 amino acids. For the CDR3, the DNA is TGTGCCAGCAGCGAGAGAGGACGGAATGAAAAACTGTTTTTT. Protein product: CASSERGRNEKLFF.

The rearrangement links TRBV28 to TRBJ1-5; 9 nucleotides line up with TRBD1. The CDR3 sequence is 14 residues long. Trimming took 7 bases from V and 7 from J; bases not matched to a gene: 8. Germline CDR1 is MDHEN and CDR2 is SYDVKM. The CDR3 reads CASTLQGAYQPQHF. The CDR3 coding sequence is TGTGCCAGCACCCTACAGGGGGCGTACCAGCCCCAGCATTTT.

The CDR3 sequence is CASSLQTGAHEQYF. As DNA, the CDR3 is TGTGCCAGCAGTCTGCAGACAGGGGCCCACGAGCAGTACTTC. The chain links TRBV28 to TRBJ2-7, with 8 bases that match TRBD1. Germline loops: CDR1 MDHEN, CDR2 SYDVKM. V was pared by 5 bases and J by 5 bases, with 8 bases of the junction left unmatched. This CDR3 comprises 14 residues.

CDR3 sequence (DNA): TGTGCCAGCAGCTCTTGGGGACAGGGGGATGCTTTCTTT. This sequence encodes CASSSWGQGDAFF. The V gene is TRBV9, the J gene TRBJ1-1; 11 bases line up with TRBD1. V lost 4 bases, J lost 11 bases, and 7 bases stayed unmatched. From germline, CDR1 is SGDLS and CDR2 YYNGEE. The CDR3 runs 13 residues.

The rearrangement joins TRBV4-2 to TRBJ1-4; D is undetermined. Germline V gene data show CDR1 as LGHNA and CDR2 as YNFKEQ. V was trimmed by 8 bases and J by 0 bases, leaving 13 bases between them. The CDR3 is 15 amino acids. The CDR3 spells CASQQEGSTNEKLFF. The DNA for the CDR3 is TGTGCCAGCCAACAAGAAGGATCAACTAATGAAAAACTGTTTTTT.

V gene TRBV5-1 combines with J gene TRBJ1-1; no clear D. V lost 0 bases and J lost 4, with 4 bases in between. Germline lookup yields CDR1 SGHRS and CDR2 YFSETQ. CDR3 length: 12 amino acids. For the CDR3, the DNA is TGCGCCAGCAGCTTGGAGTCCACTGAAGCTTTCTTT. Protein: CASSLESTEAFF.

Of note for this clone: Distinct nucleotide sequences in the sample also encode this CDR3. CDR3 amino acids: CASRNQGAGNTIYF. CDR3 DNA: TGTGCCAGCAGAAACCAGGGGGCTGGAAACACCATATATTTT. This chain joins TRBV28 and TRBJ1-3; 7 bases align to TRBD1. V trimming: 6 bases; J trimming: 2 bases; junction bases outside the gene matches: 4. This CDR3 has 14 amino acids. Germline V gene data show CDR1 as MDHEN and CDR2 as SYDVKM.

This chain's CDR3 is CASSLGGLAGAQETQYF. In DNA form, the CDR3 reads TGCGCCAGCAGCTTGGGGGGACTAGCGGGAGCCCAAGAGACCCAGTACTTC. The chain is built from TRBV5-1 and TRBJ2-5; TRBD2 aligns across 14 bases. Per the germline V gene, CDR1 is SGHRS and CDR2 is YFSETQ. Germline trimming cut 0 bases from V and 1 base from J; bases unmatched to any gene: 2. The CDR3 spans 17 residues. The whole variable domain, remainder taken from reference TRBV5-1 and TRBJ2-5, is KAGVTQTPRYLIKTRGQQVTLSCSPISGHRSVSWYQQTPGQGLQFLFEYFSETQRNKGNFPGRFSGRQFSNSRSEMNVSTLELGDSALYLCASSLGGLAGAQETQYFGPGTRLLVL.

V usage is TRBV7-2 and J usage is TRBJ2-3; TRBD1 is a possible D gene (8 bases). CDR1 and CDR2 (germline): SGHTA, FQGNSA. The CDR3 is 16 residues long. Trimming removed 3 bases at V and 4 bases at J, with 17 bases between. The CDR3 protein is CASSFKQGGKSDTQYF. CDR3 bases: TGTGCCAGCAGCTTTAAACAGGGGGGGAAGTCAGATACGCAGTATTTT.

J is TRBJ2-2 and V is TRBV6-4; D might be TRBD2 (6 bases). The CDR3 has 15 amino acids. Germline CDR1 reads MRHNA; CDR2 reads SNTAGT. Trimming left V 2 bases short and J 5 bases short, with 12 bases between. The CDR3 region has the DNA TGTGCCAGCAGTGACGGCGGTCGGGGGACCGGGGAGCTGTTTTTT. This codes for CASSDGGRGTGELFF.